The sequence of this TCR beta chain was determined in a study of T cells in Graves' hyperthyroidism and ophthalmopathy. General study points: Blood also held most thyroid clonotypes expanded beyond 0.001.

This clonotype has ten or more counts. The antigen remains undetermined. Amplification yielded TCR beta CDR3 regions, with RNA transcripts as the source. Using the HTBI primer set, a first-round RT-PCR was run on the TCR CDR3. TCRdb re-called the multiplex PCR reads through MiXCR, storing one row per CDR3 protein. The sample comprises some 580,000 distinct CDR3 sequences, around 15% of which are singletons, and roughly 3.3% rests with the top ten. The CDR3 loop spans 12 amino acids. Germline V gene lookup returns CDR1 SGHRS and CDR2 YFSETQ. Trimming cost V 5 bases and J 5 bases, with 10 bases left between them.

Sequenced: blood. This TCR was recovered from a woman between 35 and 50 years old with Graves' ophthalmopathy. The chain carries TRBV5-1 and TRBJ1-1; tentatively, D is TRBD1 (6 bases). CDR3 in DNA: TGCGCCAGCAGGCTACAGGGAACTGAAGCTTTCTTT. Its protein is CASRLQGTEAFF.